The T cell receptor beta chain described here comes from a study of Graves' ophthalmopathy and Graves' hyperthyroidism. Investigators amplified TCR beta CDR3 regions from RNA transcripts. Second-round multiplex PCR followed a first-round RT-PCR using HTBI primers. TCRdb called the multiplex PCR reads again in MiXCR, with one record for every CDR3 protein. The sample has just over 400,000 distinct CDR3 sequences, roughly 20% seen once. No ophthalmopathy within 18 months of follow-up signified stable hyperthyroidism. There are many counts of this clonotype. Per germline, CDR1 MDHEN and CDR2 SYDVKM. Trimming stripped 4 bases from V and 6 bases from J, with 18 bases between. This CDR3 region has 15 residues.

The chain links TRBV28 to TRBJ1-2; D unclear. Sequenced input: peripheral blood. This sequence originates from a young woman with stable Graves' hyperthyroidism. The CDR3 bases are TGTGCCAGCAGTTCCTTCGGCCAAGAAGAGAATGGCTACACCTTC. Translation: CASSSFGQEENGYTF.